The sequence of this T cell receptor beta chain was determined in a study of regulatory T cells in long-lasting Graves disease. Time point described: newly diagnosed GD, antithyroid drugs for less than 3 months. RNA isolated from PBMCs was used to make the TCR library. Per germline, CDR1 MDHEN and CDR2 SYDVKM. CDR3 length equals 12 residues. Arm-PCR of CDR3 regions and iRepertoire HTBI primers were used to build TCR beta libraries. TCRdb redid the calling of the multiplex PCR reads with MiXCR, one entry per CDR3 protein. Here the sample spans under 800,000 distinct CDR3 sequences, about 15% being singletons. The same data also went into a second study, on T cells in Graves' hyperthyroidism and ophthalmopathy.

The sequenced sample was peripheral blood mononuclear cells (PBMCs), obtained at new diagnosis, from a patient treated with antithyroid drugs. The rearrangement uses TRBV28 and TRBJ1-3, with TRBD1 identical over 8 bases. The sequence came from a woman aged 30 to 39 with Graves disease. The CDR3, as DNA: TGTGCAACAGGGGGCTCTGGAAACACCATATATTTT. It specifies CATGGSGNTIYF. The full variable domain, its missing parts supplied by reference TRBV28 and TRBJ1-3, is DVKVTQSSRYLVKRTGEKVFLECVQDMDHENMFWYRQDPGLGLRLIYFSYDVKMKEKGDIPEGYSVSREKKERFSLILESASTNQTSMYLCATGGSGNTIYFGEGSWLTVV.